These T cell receptor beta chains were read from a single sample in a study of cytomegalovirus exposure and HLA in healthy donors. Generated by immunoSEQ multiplex PCR, the TCRdb table keeps only in-frame clones and is missing some. The sample carries approximately 170,000 clones, around 81% recorded once. The sequenced sample was PBMCs. These receptor sequences come from a man aged 25-45 years in good health and CMV-seropositive. Both conserved end residues are trimmed from each CDR3. Fields, in order: J gene, D gene, V gene, CDR3 protein. D genes are given only for firm matches.

TRBJ2-2,-,TRBV9,ASSVSLQGATGELF
TRBJ2-3,TRBD1,TRBV7-6,ASSPQTGGYADTQY
TRBJ2-3,-,TRBV7-7,ASSLNRGTDTQY
TRBJ2-1,TRBD1,TRBV13,ASSLDKAGGIEQF
TRBJ2-5,TRBD1,TRBV6-1,ASMWTGGAETQY
TRBJ2-5,TRBD2,TRBV4-2,ASSLGTSGLQETQY
TRBJ2-6,-,TRBV6-6,ANGGVSSGANVLT
TRBJ2-7,TRBD2,TRBV13,ASSLETSGFYEQY
TRBJ1-6,-,TRBV10-1,ASKEGSGDSPLH
TRBJ1-1,TRBD1,TRBV4-3,ASSPRQGPGTEAF
TRBJ1-2,TRBD1,TRBV18,ASSLKRDNRDRGPYGYT
TRBJ2-2,TRBD2,TRBV2,ASSETSERGDTGELF
TRBJ2-1,-,TRBV7-6,ASSLAGVYNEQF
TRBJ1-4,TRBD1,TRBV10-1,ASPGDWTGTNEKLF
TRBJ1-3,TRBD1,TRBV6-6,ASSPGGTGNTIY
TRBJ1-5,-,TRBV2,ASSPGQLQPQH
TRBJ2-2,-,TRBV7-7,ASSRTSNPDTGELF
TRBJ2-1,-,TRBV11-2,ASSLEGWGRGQF
TRBJ2-7,TRBD2,TRBV18,ASSPFTSGGGTSYEQY
TRBJ2-1,TRBD1,TRBV10-3,AISVPDRRSYNEQF
TRBJ2-1,-,TRBV19,ASSMFAGVSYNEQF
TRBJ2-3,TRBD1,TRBV7-9,ASSSTGGSDTQY
TRBJ1-2,-,TRBV6-5,ASSPMSSGYT
TRBJ1-1,-,TRBV4-1,ASSQGAGTFEAF
TRBJ2-3,-,TRBV2,ASRQGQTSADTQY
TRBJ1-2,-,TRBV21-1,ASRQREGELTYGYT
TRBJ1-2,-,TRBV4-3,ASSQEVGSNYGYT
TRBJ2-1,-,TRBV9,ASSVGLTSYNEQF
TRBJ2-1,TRBD1,TRBV27,ASSRTGSYNEQF
TRBJ2-7,TRBD2,TRBV10-3,AISGTSGVNPYEQY
TRBJ2-7,-,TRBV4-3,ASSQGGLGTPSYEQY
TRBJ2-5,-,TRBV7-2,ASSFQGAQETQY
TRBJ2-1,-,TRBV5-4,ASSGGRENEQF
TRBJ2-2,TRBD2,TRBV7-6,ASSFLAGGYTGELF
TRBJ2-3,TRBD1,TRBV7-9,ASSTGQGATDTQY
TRBJ2-7,-,TRBV14,ASSQYPGGSTYEQY
TRBJ2-5,-,TRBV10-3,ATRTEIQETQY
TRBJ1-6,-,TRBV5-4,ASSLLQGRVYNSPLH
TRBJ2-5,-,TRBV2,ASSEALGTGQEETQY
TRBJ1-3,TRBD1,TRBV5-1,ASSFEVPGQGQNTIY
TRBJ2-5,-,TRBV9,ASSPGTGTPVETQY
TRBJ2-5,TRBD1,TRBV2,ASSVTRGQGARETQY
TRBJ2-7,-,TRBV6-6,ASSPPGEQY
TRBJ1-4,-,TRBV14,ASSQSRGSGEKLF
TRBJ1-3,-,TRBV4-1,ASSQGAGNTIY
TRBJ1-1,TRBD1,TRBV30,AWRQAGGVSEAF
TRBJ1-1,TRBD1,TRBV6-5,ASSPWTGGNTEAF
TRBJ2-1,-,TRBV18,ASSLSGENEQF
TRBJ2-3,TRBD2,TRBV4-1,ASSQEDPPGLVLTDTQY
TRBJ2-7,TRBD1,TRBV5-6,ASSSVTGQESIEQY
TRBJ1-2,-,TRBV7-9,ASSLSSGYGYT
TRBJ1-4,-,TRBV4-1,ASSHRRNEKLF
TRBJ2-1,TRBD1,TRBV7-3,ASSQGQGTYNEQF
TRBJ1-1,TRBD1,TRBV29-1,SVWGQGPMGNEAF
TRBJ1-1,-,TRBV29-1,SVDNSCLKGDGNTEAF
TRBJ2-5,-,TRBV10-3,AISGRDGETQY
TRBJ2-2,-,TRBV5-1,ASSFANTGELF
TRBJ1-6,-,TRBV7-3,ASRAAGKNSPLH
TRBJ1-1,TRBD1,TRBV6-1,ASSNRGDTEAF
TRBJ1-5,-,TRBV23-1,ASSQEVRGLEPQH